The rows below give T cell receptor beta chains drawn from one sample of a study of blood T cell repertoires in COVID-19. Sequenced by immunoSEQ multiplex PCR; TCRdb stores in-frame clones only, minus some. The sample records 90,000 or so clones, about 91% being singletons. Specimen: peripheral blood. Every receptor here comes from a man between 60 and 75 years old with acute or convalescent COVID-19. The CDR3 runs from the conserved cysteine through the conserved F or W. A D gene is named only where the DNA matches it firmly. Clone size appears in some rows only: once, few, many, or a class for an expanded clone.

clone size | J gene | D gene | V gene | CDR3 DNA | CDR3 protein
- | TRBJ1-5 | - | TRBV19 | TGTGCCAGTAGAAATCCGGGACACAGTAGCAATCAGCCCCAGCATTTT | CASRNPGHSSNQPQHF
- | TRBJ1-6 | - | TRBV10-1 | TGCGCCAGCAGTGACGGAGCCAATTCACCCCTCCACTTT | CASSDGANSPLHF
- | TRBJ2-5 | - | TRBV29-1 | TGCAGCGTTGAATTTGGACTCGGAGAGACCCAGTACTTC | CSVEFGLGETQYF
- | TRBJ1-2 | - | TRBV7-2 | TGTGCCAGCAGCTTAGATATTACAGATAACTATGGCTACACCTTC | CASSLDITDNYGYTF
once | TRBJ2-5 | - | TRBV5-1 | TGCGCCAGCAGCTTGCTCCGGTCCCGAGAGACCCAGTACTTC | CASSLLRSRETQYF
- | TRBJ1-4 | TRBD1 | TRBV6-4 | TGTGCCAGCAACCATGGAGACAGGGGCGCATCTGAAAAACTGTTTTTT | CASNHGDRGASEKLFF
- | TRBJ2-1 | TRBD2 | TRBV7-9 | TGTGCCAGCAGCTTATCGGGGAGGGCCTCTTATGAGCAGTTCTTC | CASSLSGRASYEQFF
- | TRBJ1-1 | - | TRBV30 | TGTGCCTGGAAGGAGCCGCCGGGGAACACTGAAGCTTTCTTT | CAWKEPPGNTEAFF
- | TRBJ2-1 | TRBD1 | TRBV7-2 | TGTGCCAGCAGCCAGGGACAGGGTACTGAGGATGAGCAGTTCTTC | CASSQGQGTEDEQFF
- | TRBJ1-1 | TRBD1 | TRBV29-1 | TGCAGCGTTCAAAAGCCGGGACAGGCTATTAGCACTGAAGCTTTCTTT | CSVQKPGQAISTEAFF
- | TRBJ1-6 | - | TRBV14 | TGTGCCAGCAGCCGAGACAGGTCGGGATCACCCCTCCACTTT | CASSRDRSGSPLHF
- | TRBJ1-2 | TRBD1 | TRBV3-1/TRBV3-2 | TGTGCCAGCAGCCACCTGGGGACAGATGGCTACACCTTC | CASSHLGTDGYTF
- | TRBJ2-1 | - | TRBV12-5 | TGTGCTAGTGGTTTGCTAAATGAGCAGTTCTTC | CASGLLNEQFF
- | TRBJ2-5 | TRBD2 | TRBV6-5 | TGTGCCAGCAGATTCGGGACTAGCGGGGTCCAGTACTTC | CASRFGTSGVQYF
once | TRBJ2-5 | - | TRBV5-1 | TGCGCCAGCAGCGGCGAACCGGGGGAGACCCAGTACTTC | CASSGEPGETQYF
- | TRBJ1-2 | TRBD1 | TRBV6-5 | TGTGCCAGCAGGGGGGGACAGGCAACTAACTATGGCTACACCTTC | CASRGGQATNYGYTF
- | TRBJ2-2 | - | TRBV9 | TGTGCCAGCAGCGTGCTAGCGACGAACACCGGGGAGCTGTTTTTT | CASSVLATNTGELFF
- | TRBJ1-5 | - | TRBV27 | TGTGCCAGCAGTTTTCGGCGGGATCAGCCCCAGCATTTT | CASSFRRDQPQHF
few | TRBJ1-2 | - | TRBV2 | TGTGCCAGCAGTGAACCGAGGTCGCACTATGGCTACACCTTC | CASSEPRSHYGYTF
once | TRBJ2-5 | - | TRBV6-5 | TGTGCCATCGATCAGGGGTGGGAGACCCAGTACTTC | CAIDQGWETQYF
- | TRBJ2-7 | TRBD1 | TRBV4-2 | TGTGCCAGCAGCCAAGAAAGGACAGGTCCCCCTTACGAGCAGTACTTC | CASSQERTGPPYEQYF